The rows below give T cell receptor beta chains drawn from one sample of a study of control samples from healthy donors and cancer patients. Some clones are missing from TCRdb's copy, which holds only in-frame ones; the method was immunoSEQ multiplex PCR. Altogether fewer than 150,000 clones are present, approximately 89% being singletons, with the ten largest covering less than 9%. Sequenced input: blood. These receptors all come from a woman aged 18-35 years in good health. Each CDR3 is given with its conserved first and last residue. Fields, in order: J gene, clone size, V gene, CDR3 protein. Expanded clones get a size class; other rows say once, few or many, or leave the size out.

TRBJ1-1 NA TRBV9 CASSLSWGTTEAFF
TRBJ1-1 NA TRBV28 CASSLTPGVGNTEAFF
TRBJ1-2 NA TRBV5-1 CASMSGAGTFNYGYTF
TRBJ1-5 NA TRBV24-1 CATSGGGSGQPQHF
TRBJ1-1 NA TRBV4-2 CASSQDMGNEAFF
TRBJ2-2 once TRBV30 CAWSVGGSGNTGELFF
TRBJ1-1 NA TRBV5-1 CASSLGGGGTNTEAFF
TRBJ1-2 NA TRBV28 CASGTSRGFNYGYTF
TRBJ2-3 once TRBV4-2 CASSQDKAREDPDTQYF
TRBJ1-3 NA TRBV18 CASSPQGGGNTIYF
TRBJ2-1 NA TRBV18 CASSPWAARNEQFF
TRBJ2-5 NA TRBV7-2 CASSLVAQGAETQYF
TRBJ1-1 once TRBV29-1 CSARVRTEAFF
TRBJ2-1 NA TRBV28 CASSSPGLAETYNEQFF
TRBJ2-7 NA TRBV21-1 CANTIPDEQYF
TRBJ2-7 NA TRBV5-4 CASSLSLSGSYEQYF